This T cell receptor beta chain was sequenced for a study of blood T cell repertoires in COVID-19. Background on the study: Sites across the United States, Italy and Spain contributed samples from acute and convalescent COVID-19.

Assay: immunoSEQ multiplex PCR; the TCRdb copy retains only in-frame clones and omits some. The table includes about 250,000 clones, roughly 83% detected once. Trimming took off 0 bases at V and 6 bases at J, with 13 bases between the two ends. The CDR3 is 14 residues long. Germline loops: CDR1 SGHTS, CDR2 YDEGEE. Input material: peripheral blood. The TCR was taken from an elderly man with acute or convalescent COVID-19. J is TRBJ2-7 and V is TRBV5-8, with D perhaps TRBD1 (5 bases). The CDR3 region is CASSLAAGNPEQYF. In nucleotides, the CDR3 is TGTGCCAGCAGCTTGGCCGCAGGGAACCCCGAGCAGTACTTC.